These 18 T cell receptor beta chains were all obtained from the same sample, sequenced in a study of identical twins. TCRdb processed the 5' RACE reads anew with MiXCR; each CDR3 protein has one entry. The sample has more than 600,000 distinct CDR3 sequences; about 18% are singletons. The same specimen was also included in a second study, on T cells expressing NK-cell markers.

The sample taken for sequencing was PBMCs. The receptors were gathered from a woman aged 18-29 years in good health.

This chain uses TRBV10-2 with TRBJ2-7; D not resolved. V was trimmed by 7 bases and J by 0 bases, leaving 7 bases between them. The CDR3 spans 12 residues. Germline CDR1 WSHSY, CDR2 SAAADI. The DNA for the CDR3 is TGCGCCAGCATGAGGACCTCCTACGAGCAGTACTTC. This codes for CASMRTSYEQYF.

The CDR3 DNA sequence: TGTGCCAGTAGTATTTTGGGGACTTCTCGAACGCAGTATTTT. Translating it yields CASSILGTSRTQYF. The chain employs TRBV19 and TRBJ2-3; D may be TRBD2 (6 bases). This CDR3 contains 14 residues. The germline V gene has CDR1 LNHDA and CDR2 SQIVND (reference sequence). The V end was cut by 3 bases, the J end by 9 bases, with 16 bases between.

This clonotype was observed a few times. V gene TRBV20-1 combines with J gene TRBJ1-1; D uncertain. The V gene's germline CDR1 is DFQATT and CDR2 SNEGSKA (reference sequence). Trimming stripped 6 bases from V and 1 base from J, with 15 bases between. The CDR3 loop spans 14 amino acids. In DNA, the CDR3 is TGCAGTGCCCGTTCTTCTAACGGGAACACTGAAGCTTTCTTT. Translated: CSARSSNGNTEAFF.

The CDR3 here is CSAIRGRGSPEQYF. CDR3 sequence (DNA): TGCAGTGCCATACGAGGACGGGGATCCCCCGAGCAGTACTTC. J is TRBJ2-7 and V is TRBV20-1, with D possibly TRBD2 on 5 matching bases. Germline CDR1 DFQATT, CDR2 SNEGSKA (reference sequence). V shed 6 bases and J shed 6 bases, with 21 bases lying between them. CDR3 size: 14 residues.

This clonotype was observed a few times. The rearrangement joins TRBV29-1 to TRBJ1-5; D uncertain. The length of the CDR3 is 12 residues. V was trimmed by 4 bases and J by 8 bases, leaving 12 bases between them. CDR1 is SQVTM and CDR2 is ANQGSEA in the germline V gene. This CDR3 is CSVGAGVEPQHF. The CDR3 region has the DNA TGCAGCGTTGGGGCTGGCGTAGAGCCCCAGCATTTT.

The chain links TRBV29-1 to TRBJ2-1; 8 bases map to TRBD2. Germline V gene data show CDR1 as SQVTM and CDR2 as ANQGSEA. CDR3 length: 12 residues. V trimming: 6 bases; J trimming: 6 bases; junction bases outside the gene matches: 4. CDR3 amino acids: CSVWGLGNEQFF. CDR3 bases: TGCAGCGTCTGGGGACTAGGCAATGAGCAGTTCTTC.

A few counts support this clonotype. The chain has TRBV12-3 or TRBV12-4 and TRBJ2-1; 9 nucleotides match TRBD2. This CDR3 comprises 15 residues. V trimming: 3 bases; J trimming: 10 bases; junction bases outside the gene matches: 10. The CDR3 loop reads CASSFLGLALGEQFF. Here the CDR3 DNA reads TGTGCCAGCAGTTTTTTGGGACTAGCCCTGGGCGAGCAGTTCTTC.

CDR3 sequence: CASSLVREREQFF. As DNA, the CDR3 is TGTGCCAGCAGCTTAGTACGGGAACGGGAGCAGTTCTTC. This sequence joins TRBV7-2 and TRBJ2-1; D might be TRBD2 (5 bases). Between the trimmed V and J ends, which lost 1 base and 10 bases, there was a span of 11 bases. The germline gives CDR1 SGHTA, CDR2 FQGNSA. The CDR3 is made up of 13 amino acids.

This clonotype was seen only a few times. The chain recombines TRBV11-3 with TRBJ1-1, with D perhaps TRBD1 (5 bases). The CDR3 spans 13 residues. Between the trimmed V and J ends, which lost 0 bases and 8 bases, there was a span of 10 bases. Per germline, CDR1 SGHNT and CDR2 YENEEA. CDR3 sequence: CASSLDLWGEAFF. The DNA for the CDR3 is TGTGCCAGCAGCTTAGATCTCTGGGGGGAAGCTTTCTTT.

CDR3 nucleotides: TGTGCCAGCAGCCCCGGGACAGGTTTCGTCAAAAACATTCAGTACTTC. As protein: CASSPGTGFVKNIQYF. The chain employs TRBV11-2 and TRBJ2-4; 8 positions match TRBD1. The CDR3 has 16 residues. Looked up from germline, CDR1 is SGHAT and CDR2 is FQNNGV. V trimming: 5 bases; J trimming: 3 bases; junction bases outside the gene matches: 9.

In its sample, this clonotype was seen a few times. The V call is TRBV5-5, the J call TRBJ1-4; D is possibly TRBD1 (5 bases). Germline V gene lookup returns CDR1 SGHKS and CDR2 YYEKEE (reference sequence). The V end was cut by 4 bases, the J end by 8 bases, with 15 bases between. This CDR3 is 14 amino acids long. The CDR3 sequence is CASSTGTRGEKLFF. CDR3 sequence (DNA): TGTGCCAGCAGCACCGGGACGCGGGGGGAAAAACTGTTTTTT.

The chain carries TRBV7-9 and TRBJ2-4; TRBD1 aligns across 7 bases. The germline V gene encodes CDR1 SEHNR and CDR2 FQNEAQ (reference sequence). V shed 3 bases and J 2 bases; nucleotides not matched to a gene: 4. The CDR3 contains 15 residues. The CDR3 protein is CASSFTTGSKNIQYF. DNA for the CDR3: TGTGCCAGCAGCTTCACGACAGGGTCCAAAAACATTCAGTACTTC.

The chain links TRBV24-1 to TRBJ1-2; D not certain. Per germline, CDR1 KGHDR and CDR2 SFDVKD. With 2 bases removed from V and 5 bases from J, the gap between germline ends came to 5 bases. The CDR3 contains 12 residues. CDR3 sequence: CATSDSGYGYTF. The CDR3 DNA follows: TGTGCCACCAGTGATTCAGGATATGGCTACACCTTC.

This sequence joins TRBV7-9 and TRBJ2-1; D ambiguous. This CDR3 is 13 amino acids long. V was pared by 7 bases and J by 7 bases, with 14 bases between. Germline V CDR1 and CDR2: SEHNR, FQNEAQ (reference sequence). CDR3: CASTFGPPNEQFF. In DNA, the CDR3 is TGTGCCAGCACCTTCGGGCCCCCAAATGAGCAGTTCTTC.

The V gene is TRBV12-3 or TRBV12-4, the J gene TRBJ1-2; maybe TRBD1 (5 bases). The CDR3 runs to 13 residues. With 5 bases removed from V and 8 bases from J, the gap between germline ends came to 15 bases. CDR3 sequence reads: CASSLQGLRGYTF. Written as DNA, the CDR3 is TGTGCCAGCAGTCTCCAGGGTTTACGGGGCTACACCTTC.

The chain links TRBV27 to TRBJ2-7, with D perhaps matching TRBD1 (6 bases). The length of the CDR3 is 12 residues. V lost 8 bases, J lost 0 bases, and 8 bases lay in between. Germline CDR1 MNHEY, CDR2 SMNVEV (reference sequence). The CDR3 here is CASQDSSYEQYF. DNA for the CDR3: TGTGCCAGCCAGGACAGCTCCTACGAGCAGTACTTC.

The chain combines TRBV12-5 with TRBJ2-3, with D perhaps assigned TRBD1 or TRBD2 (5 bases each). CDR1 LGHNT and CDR2 FRNRAP come from the germline V gene. The V and J ends lost 5 bases and 1 base respectively, with 16 bases between them. The CDR3 loop spans 16 amino acids. The CDR3 is CASGPRADLGTDTQYF. CDR3 nucleotides: TGTGCTAGTGGTCCCAGGGCGGACTTGGGCACAGATACGCAGTATTTT.

This clonotype was picked up a small number of times. CDR3 nucleotide sequence: TGTGCCAGCAGGGGGGAGGGAATCTCCTACGAGCAGTACTTC. Its translation: CASRGEGISYEQYF. The V call is TRBV6-1, the J call TRBJ2-7; TRBD2 aligns across 7 bases. The V gene's germline CDR1 is MNHNS and CDR2 SASEGT. The CDR3 covers 14 residues. V lost 6 bases, J lost 0 bases, and 5 bases stayed unmatched.